This entry lists 22 T cell receptor beta chains sequenced from one sample in a study of OX40 agonist ivuxolimab in advanced cancers. The repertoire was sequenced with immunoSEQ multiplex PCR; TCRdb's copy has only in-frame clones and lacks some. The table shows about 70,000 clones, with approximately 90% occurring only once. The source material was CD4+ or CD8+ T cells sorted from blood, sampled in a trial of the OX40 agonist ivuxolimab. These receptors originate from an adult with an advanced solid tumor such as melanoma, head and neck, liver or kidney cancer.

The chain couples TRBV6-5 to TRBJ2-5, with 7 bases that match TRBD2. CDR3 size: 13 residues. V shed 5 bases, J shed 5 bases, and the junction held 5 bases outside the gene matches. Germline CDR1 reads MNHEY; CDR2 reads SVGAGI. The CDR3 bases are TGTGCCAGCAGTCGGGGGGAAGCGGAGACCCAGTACTTC. This sequence encodes CASSRGEAETQYF.

For the CDR3, the DNA is TGTGCCAGCAGTACTATAAAACAGAAGAACACTGAAGCTTTCTTT. Translated, it gives CASSTIKQKNTEAFF. The chain is built from TRBV27 and TRBJ1-1; D unresolved. The CDR3 extends over 15 amino acids. From germline, CDR1 is MNHEY and CDR2 SMNVEV (reference sequence). Trimming took 5 bases from V and 1 from J, leaving 14 bases between them.

The V gene is TRBV19, the J gene TRBJ1-5, with D possibly TRBD1 on 6 matching bases. There are 13 residues in the CDR3. The germline V gene has CDR1 LNHDA and CDR2 SQIVND (reference sequence). V lost 4 bases to trimming and J lost 7 bases, with 11 bases between them. The CDR3 spells CASSTGAGQPQHF. CDR3 in DNA: TGTGCCAGTAGTACAGGGGCCGGGCAGCCCCAGCATTTT.

The chain has TRBV19 and TRBJ1-3; D may be TRBD1 (6 bases). Between the trimmed V and J ends, which lost 2 bases and 0 bases, there was a span of 17 bases. Per the germline V gene, CDR1 is LNHDA and CDR2 is SQIVND (reference sequence). There are 18 residues in the CDR3. The CDR3 loop is CASSIPTGRTSSGNTIYF. CDR3 bases: TGTGCCAGTAGTATACCGACAGGTCGTACGAGCTCTGGAAACACCATATATTTT. Together with reference TRBV19 and TRBJ1-3, the CDR3 gives the full variable domain: DGGITQSPKYLFRKEGQNVTLSCEQNLNHDAMYWYRQDPGQGLRLIYYSQIVNDFQKGDIAEGYSVSREKKESFPLTVTSAQKNPTAFYLCASSIPTGRTSSGNTIYFGEGSWLTVV.

The gene calls are TRBV28 and TRBJ1-2, with D perhaps TRBD1 (5 bases). This CDR3 spans 13 amino acids. Trimming stripped 3 bases from V and 5 bases from J, with 10 bases between. Per germline, CDR1 MDHEN and CDR2 SYDVKM. The CDR3 DNA follows: TGTGCCAGCAGTTTGGGACCGCCGTATGGCTACACCTTC. This gives the protein CASSLGPPYGYTF.

This clone was counted a single time. The chain recombines TRBV2 with TRBJ1-1, with a tentative D call TRBD1 (6 bases). Trimming shortened V by 5 bases and J by 4 bases, and 11 bases separated the two germline ends. Germline V CDR1 and CDR2: SNHLY, FYNNEI. The CDR3 totals 13 residues. Written as DNA, the CDR3 is TGTGCCAGCAGTCGTCAGGGGTCCACTGAAGCTTTCTTT. Protein product: CASSRQGSTEAFF. The variable domain in full, with the rest retrieved from reference TRBV2 and TRBJ1-1, is EPEVTQTPSHQVTQMGQEVILRCVPISNHLYFYWYRQILGQKVEFLVSFYNNEISEKSEIFDDQFSVERPDGSNFTLKIRSTKLEDSAMYFCASSRQGSTEAFFGQGTRLTVV.

CDR3 sequence (DNA): TGTGCCAGCACCAAGGGTGCCCTAGGCGAGCAGTACTTC. Encoded protein: CASTKGALGEQYF. The J gene is TRBJ2-7, the V gene TRBV6-1; the D is unclear. This CDR3 has 13 amino acids. V shed 7 bases and J shed 6 bases, with 16 bases lying between them. Looked up from germline, CDR1 is MNHNS and CDR2 is SASEGT.

The chain couples TRBV5-6 to TRBJ2-5, with 7 bases fitting TRBD1. Per the germline V gene, CDR1 is SGHDT and CDR2 is YYEEEE. The V segment lost 1 base and the J segment 1 base; nucleotides outside the gene matches: 4. This CDR3 contains 15 residues. The CDR3 is CASSLLTGVQETQYF. The CDR3 DNA reads TGTGCCAGCAGCTTGTTAACAGGGGTCCAAGAGACCCAGTACTTC.

The V call is TRBV19, the J call TRBJ2-4, with 10 positions matching TRBD1. CDR3 length equals 14 residues. Trimming took 6 bases from V and 6 from J; bases not matched to a gene: 5. Germline V gene lookup returns CDR1 LNHDA and CDR2 SQIVND (reference sequence). Here the CDR3 reads CASRMGQGSNIQYF. The CDR3 DNA is TGTGCCAGTAGGATGGGACAGGGGTCAAACATTCAGTACTTC.

This chain links TRBV4-1 with TRBJ1-2; 9 bases match TRBD1. This CDR3 has 17 residues. Trimming at V came to 4 bases and at J to 1 base, leaving 10 bases not matched to a gene. The germline CDR1 and CDR2 sequences are MGHRA and YSYEKL. The chain's CDR3 is CASSRKVGQGSNYGYTF. CDR3 coding DNA: TGCGCCAGCAGCCGAAAGGTGGGACAGGGTAGTAACTATGGCTACACCTTC.

This clone has just one count. This chain links TRBV5-1 with TRBJ1-5, with D maybe TRBD1 (5 bases). The V gene's germline CDR1 is SGHRS and CDR2 YFSETQ. This CDR3 is built from 14 residues. V was shortened by 0 bases and J by 7 bases, with 11 bases between the two germline ends. In nucleotides, the CDR3 is TGCGCCAGCAGCTTGGAAGGGACGGGACAGCCCCAGCATTTT. It specifies CASSLEGTGQPQHF.

This clone was detected only once. The rearrangement joins TRBV2 to TRBJ1-5, with D possibly TRBD1 on 5 matching bases. Germline loops: CDR1 SNHLY, CDR2 FYNNEI. The germline V and J ends were trimmed by 6 bases and 7 bases, with 13 bases remaining between them. CDR3 length equals 13 residues. The CDR3 DNA reads as TGTGCCAGCAGCCGGGGACCCCCCCAGCCCCAGCATTTT. As protein: CASSRGPPQPQHF.

V usage is TRBV7-8 and J usage is TRBJ2-1; 12 nucleotides agree with TRBD2. The CDR3 is 16 amino acids. The germline gives CDR1 SGHVS, CDR2 FQNEAQ. With V trimmed by 5 bases and J by 8 bases, 10 bases remained unmatched. The CDR3 is CASSPSSGGAVDEQFF. For the CDR3, the DNA is TGTGCCAGCAGCCCCTCTAGCGGGGGGGCCGTCGATGAGCAGTTCTTC. Supplemented by reference TRBV7-8 and TRBJ2-1, the full variable domain reads GAGVSQSPRYKVAKRGQDVALRCDPISGHVSLFWYQQALGQGPEFLTYFQNEAQLDKSGLPSDRFFAERPEGSVSTLKIQRTQQEDSAVYLCASSPSSGGAVDEQFFGPGTRLTVL.

CDR3 in amino acids: CASSRTGGVETQYF. CDR3 bases: TGTGCCAGCAGTCGGACGGGAGGGGTGGAGACCCAGTACTTC. V usage is TRBV2 and J usage is TRBJ2-5; 8 bases line up with TRBD2. This CDR3 is 14 amino acids long. The germline V gene has CDR1 SNHLY and CDR2 FYNNEI. V shed 5 bases and J 5 bases; nucleotides not matched to a gene: 7.

This sequence joins TRBV7-9 and TRBJ2-5, with no clear D. The V and J ends lost 10 bases and 4 bases respectively, with 13 bases between them. Germline CDR1 reads SEHNR; CDR2 reads FQNEAQ (reference sequence). This CDR3 is built from 12 residues. The CDR3 nucleotides read TGTGCCATACGATTGCGGTCAGAGACCCAGTACTTC. It is translated as CAIRLRSETQYF.

V is TRBV4-1 and J is TRBJ1-3, with TRBD1 as a possible D gene (5 bases). The germline V and J ends were trimmed by 1 base and 0 bases, with 13 bases remaining between them. The CDR3 has 17 residues. Per the germline V gene, CDR1 is MGHRA and CDR2 is YSYEKL. CDR3 loop: CASSQVGTSSSGNTIYF. The CDR3 nucleotides are TGCGCCAGCAGCCAAGTAGGGACGTCGAGCTCTGGAAACACCATATATTTT.

The rearrangement uses TRBV11-2 and TRBJ2-7, with a weak D call TRBD1 (6 bases). V was clipped by 2 bases and J by 2 bases, with 16 bases between them. Per the germline V gene, CDR1 is SGHAT and CDR2 is FQNNGV. This CDR3 is built from 16 residues. CDR3 sequence (DNA): TGTGCCAGCAGCTTAATTGGACAGAGTCCAACCTACGAGCAGTACTTC. The encoded protein is CASSLIGQSPTYEQYF. The whole variable domain, filled in from reference TRBV11-2 and TRBJ2-7, reads EAGVAQSPRYKIIEKRQSVAFWCNPISGHATLYWYQQILGQGPKLLIQFQNNGVVDDSQLPKDRFSAERLKGVDSTLKIQPAKLEDSAVYLCASSLIGQSPTYEQYFGPGTRLTVT.

J is TRBJ1-2 and V is TRBV6-6; 10 bases map to TRBD1. CDR3 length: 15 amino acids. The germline V gene encodes CDR1 MNHNY and CDR2 SVGAGI (reference sequence). The ends lost 5 bases at V and 4 bases at J; junction bases unmatched: 7. CDR3 protein: CASSLNRDRGYGYTF. Here the CDR3 DNA reads TGTGCCAGCAGTCTCAACCGGGACAGGGGCTATGGCTACACCTTC.

This clone was seen once. V gene TRBV5-3 combines with J gene TRBJ1-1, with D possibly matching TRBD1 (5 bases). TRBV5-3 is an open reading frame whose function is uncertain. CDR3 length equals 14 residues. Trimming took off 4 bases at V and 2 bases at J, with 12 bases between the two ends. The CDR3 region has the DNA TGTGCCAGAAGCCTATCTGACAGAAACACTGAAGCTTTCTTT. This sequence encodes CARSLSDRNTEAFF.

The gene calls are TRBV4-1 and TRBJ1-6, with a possible D match to TRBD1 (5 bases). The CDR3 has 17 residues. Per the germline V gene, CDR1 is MGHRA and CDR2 is YSYEKL. Trimming took 3 bases from V and 9 from J, leaving 21 bases between them. CDR3 protein: CASSQGGGGDWASPLHF. Here the CDR3 DNA reads TGCGCCAGCAGCCAGGGGGGTGGAGGGGATTGGGCTTCACCCCTCCACTTT.

The rearrangement joins TRBV13 to TRBJ2-3; D may be TRBD2 (5 bases). Germline CDR1 is PRHDT and CDR2 is FYEKMQ (reference sequence). The CDR3 covers 15 residues. V lost 5 bases and J lost 3, with 15 bases in between. CDR3 protein: CASSRGSSPTDTQYF. Here the CDR3 DNA reads TGTGCCAGCAGCAGAGGGAGCTCTCCTACAGATACGCAGTATTTT.

V gene TRBV5-5 combines with J gene TRBJ2-1; D not resolved. Trimming shortened V by 0 bases and J by 6 bases, and 10 bases separated the two germline ends. Germline V gene data show CDR1 as SGHKS and CDR2 as YYEKEE (reference sequence). CDR3 length equals 14 residues. CDR3 region: CASSLGLQVNEQFF. The CDR3 nucleotides are TGTGCCAGCAGCTTGGGACTCCAAGTCAATGAGCAGTTCTTC.